The source of this T cell receptor beta chain is a study of CD8+ T cells in alopecia areata. Study-wide context: Administration of oral tofacitinib to treated patients was at 5 to 10 mg twice daily. Findings and limits, study-wide: The presence of one nonresponder keeps the tie between baseline CD8+ expansion and response uncertain.

RNA was extracted and reverse transcribed into cDNA as the sequencing template. Method: immunoSEQ multiplex PCR; TCRdb's copy keeps in-frame clones and lacks some. The sample contains about 250,000 clones, 60% of which appear only once. Treatment indicated: oral pan-JAK inhibitor, 5-10 mg twice daily. In this sample, this clone turned up once. What it binds is unknown. The CDR3 loop spans 15 amino acids. The germline CDR1 and CDR2 sequences are LNHNV and YYDKDF (reference sequence). V was shortened by 5 bases and J by 6 bases, with 17 bases between the two germline ends. Sample: CD4+ T cells sorted from blood, taken between weeks 51 and 54, from a patient treated with tofacitinib. This TCR was sampled from a human donor with alopecia areata. The rearrangement uses TRBV15 and TRBJ1-5, with D uncertain. The CDR3 region is CATSVGRGAGQPQHF. The CDR3 nucleotides read TGTGCCACCAGCGTAGGTCGGGGTGCAGGTCAGCCCCAGCATTTT.